A selection of T cell receptor beta chains follows, all from one sample in a study of shared clonotypes between healthy human individuals. Only in-frame clones appear in the TCRdb table, and some are missing; sequencing was by immunoSEQ multiplex PCR. The sample records 2 million or so clones, 85% to 95% being singletons. Sample: naive CD4+ T cells sorted from blood. These TCRs come from a man between 18 and 29 years old in good health. Each CDR3 is given with its conserved first and last residue.

v_call	cdr3_length	j_call	cdr3_aa
TRBV5-4	16	TRBJ2-3	CASSFGTSGFGDTQYF
TRBV4-1	15	TRBJ2-5	CASSLSTGRVETQYF
TRBV9	14	TRBJ1-3	CASSDGGPRDTIYF
TRBV6-5	14	TRBJ2-7	CASSLWGGSYEQYF
TRBV10-2	15	TRBJ2-2	CASSSPGANTGELFF
TRBV7-2	12	TRBJ2-7	CASSLRAGEQYF
TRBV10-2	14	TRBJ1-6	CASSETRGYSPLHF
TRBV9	13	TRBJ1-1	CASRKLGGTEAFF
TRBV10-3	17	TRBJ2-1	CAISLNGLAVSYNEQFF
TRBV18	13	TRBJ2-2	CASSLYNTGELFF
TRBV6-1	14	TRBJ1-1	CASSLDRGLTEAFF
TRBV30	12	TRBJ2-2	CAWSPGGGELFF
TRBV25-1	16	TRBJ1-5	CASSESGIYSNQPQHF
TRBV4-2	16	TRBJ1-2	CASSPGQGRGDYGYTF
TRBV5-4	12	TRBJ1-2	CASSLDSNGYTF
TRBV10-3	15	TRBJ2-5	CAISESAGGRETQYF
TRBV6-6	14	TRBJ2-3	CASSYRASTDTQYF
TRBV7-2	11	TRBJ2-3	CASSLGLPQYF
TRBV19	13	TRBJ2-5	CASRRTGVETQYF
TRBV6-1	15	TRBJ2-3	CASSLIAGEADTQYF
TRBV7-8	15	TRBJ2-1	CASSLEVAGGYEQFF
TRBV6-6	11	TRBJ2-7	CASSRDYEQYF
TRBV7-2	14	TRBJ1-5	CASSPGRANQPQHF
TRBV13	14	TRBJ2-7	CASSLAGTGWEQYF
TRBV5-1	15	TRBJ2-2	CASSVGTGGTGELFF
TRBV7-2	16	TRBJ2-2	CASSLEVGPSAGELFF
TRBV29-1	14	TRBJ2-7	CSVESDGRKGEQYF
TRBV5-1	15	TRBJ1-1	CASSPSEGQNTEAFF
TRBV28	15	TRBJ2-7	CASASSGPGSYEQYF
TRBV11-2	12	TRBJ2-3	CASSLTEDTQYF
TRBV28	13	TRBJ2-7	CAGGGNRLDEQYF
TRBV19	14	TRBJ1-6	CASNPTGDRSPLHF
TRBV7-2	13	TRBJ2-5	CASSFEASGIGYF
TRBV5-6	14	TRBJ2-3	CASSLGGRADTQYF
TRBV28	13	TRBJ1-1	CASSLRGGRRAFF
TRBV5-1	15	TRBJ2-3	CASSPPGLETDTQYF
TRBV10-3	13	TRBJ1-2	CAAHPGTAVGYTF
TRBV5-6	15	TRBJ1-6	CASTTTAAYNSPLHF
TRBV19	14	TRBJ2-1	CASSIGGTYNEQFF
TRBV7-2	14	TRBJ1-2	CASSPDRGGYGYTF
TRBV6-1	14	TRBJ2-2	CASGAGRNTGELFF
TRBV11-3	14	TRBJ2-5	CASSSGTGQETQYF
TRBV4-1	16	TRBJ2-7	CASSHQMGAIGGEQYF
TRBV5-8	14	TRBJ2-5	CASSLGQGKETQYF
TRBV6-1	15	TRBJ1-2	CASSESPQGIYGYTF
TRBV2	10	TRBJ2-7	CASNDYEQYF
TRBV9	19	TRBJ2-2	CASSAPGLADIKNTGELFF
TRBV7-2	15	TRBJ1-2	CASSLEGGISYGYTF
TRBV6-1	13	TRBJ1-2	CASSDRQGLGYTF
TRBV2	14	TRBJ2-1	CASSRTSPYNEQFF
TRBV18	15	TRBJ1-4	CASSRQGIGEEKLFF
TRBV7-2	16	TRBJ1-6	CASSLDESSYNSPLHF
TRBV7-2	14	TRBJ2-7	CASRIDPGPYEQYF
TRBV7-2	14	TRBJ2-7	CASSRTTASYEQYF
TRBV6-1	13	TRBJ1-2	CASSEERSYGYTF
TRBV5-1	14	TRBJ2-3	CASSFGSSTDTQYF
TRBV28	16	TRBJ1-3	CASSARGRNSGNTIYF
TRBV28	19	TRBJ2-2	CASSLGPDRHPLNTGELFF
TRBV5-1	16	TRBJ2-1	CASSKDGTGFRNEQFF